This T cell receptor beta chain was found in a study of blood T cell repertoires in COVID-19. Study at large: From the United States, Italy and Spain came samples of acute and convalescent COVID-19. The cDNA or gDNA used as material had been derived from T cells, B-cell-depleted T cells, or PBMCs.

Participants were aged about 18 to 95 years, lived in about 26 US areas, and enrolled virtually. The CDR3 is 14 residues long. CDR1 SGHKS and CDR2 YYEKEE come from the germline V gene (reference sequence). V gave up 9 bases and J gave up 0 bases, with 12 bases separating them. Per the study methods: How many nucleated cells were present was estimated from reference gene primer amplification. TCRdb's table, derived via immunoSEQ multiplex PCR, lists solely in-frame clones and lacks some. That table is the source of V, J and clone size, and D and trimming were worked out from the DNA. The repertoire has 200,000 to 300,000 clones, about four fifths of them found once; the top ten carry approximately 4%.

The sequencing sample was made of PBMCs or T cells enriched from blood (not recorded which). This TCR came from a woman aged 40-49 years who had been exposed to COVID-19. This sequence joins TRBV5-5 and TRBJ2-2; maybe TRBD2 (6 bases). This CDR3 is CATRGTPNTGELFF. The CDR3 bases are TGTGCCACCCGGGGGACTCCGAACACCGGGGAGCTGTTTTTT.